This T cell receptor beta chain was observed in a study of CD4 and CD8 cells across lung adenocarcinoma regions. Localized lung adenocarcinoma, a non-small cell lung cancer, affected the donors. TCRdb used MiXCR to reprocess the PCR reads, holding one entry per CDR3 protein. Here the sample spans approximately 10,000 distinct CDR3 sequences, about 61% being singletons. The length of the CDR3 is 13 residues. V was pared by 6 bases and J by 8 bases, with 14 bases between. The germline V gene encodes CDR1 MNHEY and CDR2 SMNVEV (reference sequence). The specimen sequenced was CD8+ T cells from the margin of a lung tumor. The chain couples TRBV27 to TRBJ2-1; D is possibly TRBD2 (5 bases). The clonotype was recovered from a male donor with lung adenocarcinoma. The CD4 and CD8 labels of this study may be unreliable. Here the CDR3 DNA reads TGTGCCAGCAGACGTCGGGGTTCGGATGAGCAGTTCTTC. Translation: CASRRRGSDEQFF.